The source of this T cell receptor beta chain is a study of T cell responses to AZD1222 COVID-19 vaccine. Study-wide results and caveats: Vaccination with two AZD1222 doses was followed by a rise in Spike-specific TCR breadth and depth.

V lost 5 bases and J 6 bases, leaving 8 bases between the germline ends. The CDR3 spans 12 residues. CDR1 MNHEY and CDR2 SMNVEV come from the germline V gene (reference sequence). Clones were read by immunoSEQ multiplex PCR, and TCRdb kept only the in-frame ones, dropping some. The table shows about 150,000 clones, with approximately 94% occurring only once. As for this clone: Its antigen is as yet unknown.

This chain uses TRBV27 with TRBJ2-1; D remains ambiguous. Sequencing was performed on peripheral blood, taken on day 0 of AZD1222 vaccination. The source is an adult in good health. The CDR3: CASSRVGNEQFF. For the CDR3, the DNA is TGTGCCAGCAGTCGGGTTGGCAATGAGCAGTTCTTC.